A selection of T cell receptor beta chains follows, all from one sample in a study of blood T cell repertoires in COVID-19. Generated by immunoSEQ multiplex PCR, the TCRdb table keeps only in-frame clones and is missing some. The table lists 150,000 or so clones, approximately 87% of them singletons, with 35% to 55% in the top ten. What was sequenced was peripheral blood. These receptors were obtained from a human donor in a cohort sampled during active COVID-19. The CDR3 runs from the conserved cysteine through the conserved F or W. The D gene is left open where the match is weak. Part of the rows lack a size; the others show once, few, many or a class for expanded clones.

>TRBV5-1|NA|TRBD1|TRBJ1-1
CASSLQGTTEAFF
TGCGCCAGCAGCTTACAGGGGACCACTGAAGCTTTCTTT
>TRBV9|NA|NA|TRBJ2-5
CASSTPGVETQYF
TGTGCCAGCAGCACCCCGGGGGTGGAGACCCAGTACTTC
>TRBV7-9|few|TRBD2|TRBJ2-2
CASSRLAGENTGELFF
TGTGCCAGCAGCCGCCTTGCGGGAGAGAACACCGGGGAGCTGTTTTTT
>TRBV4-2|NA|TRBD2|TRBJ2-2
CASSQDIAGANTGELFF
TGTGCCAGCAGCCAAGACATAGCGGGCGCGAACACCGGGGAGCTGTTTTTT
>TRBV7-2|NA|TRBD1|TRBJ2-3
CASSLAGTGGTDTQYF
TGTGCCAGCAGCTTAGCGGGGACAGGGGGCACAGATACGCAGTATTTT
>TRBV28|NA|NA|TRBJ1-2
CASSLGGADGYTF
TGTGCCAGCAGTTTAGGGGGGGCTGATGGCTACACCTTC
>TRBV9|NA|TRBD2|TRBJ2-5
CASSPRGSGSSTGETQYF
TGTGCCAGCAGCCCCCGGGGTAGCGGGAGCTCCACTGGCGAGACCCAGTACTTC
>TRBV7-9|NA|NA|TRBJ1-4
CASSLAAATNEKLFF
TGTGCCAGCAGCCTCGCGGCGGCAACTAATGAAAAACTGTTTTTT
>TRBV11-2|NA|TRBD2|TRBJ2-1
CASSPHLLLAGGGNEQFF
TGTGCCAGCAGCCCGCATCTGCTTCTAGCGGGAGGTGGCAATGAGCAGTTCTTC
>TRBV6-5|NA|TRBD2|TRBJ2-1
CASSYHTSGRDNEQFF
TGTGCCAGCAGTTACCACACTAGCGGGAGGGACAATGAGCAGTTCTTC
>TRBV24-1|NA|NA|TRBJ2-1
CATSDAARDEQFF
TGTGCCACCAGTGATGCGGCCCGCGATGAGCAGTTCTTC
>TRBV24-1|NA|NA|TRBJ2-1
CATSDGGDNEQFF
TGTGCCACCAGTGATGGCGGGGACAATGAGCAGTTCTTC
>TRBV7-2|NA|TRBD2|TRBJ2-5
CASLRSRAAGEETQYF
TGTGCCAGCCTACGGAGCAGGGCCGCGGGAGAAGAGACCCAGTACTTC
>TRBV7-2|NA|TRBD2|TRBJ2-2
CASSRSGSNTGELFF
TGTGCCAGCAGCCGTAGCGGGAGCAACACCGGGGAGCTGTTTTTT
>TRBV7-2|NA|NA|TRBJ1-2
CASSLGGAGAGYTF
TGTGCCAGCAGCTTAGGGGGTGCGGGCGCGGGCTACACCTTC
>TRBV7-2|NA|TRBD1|TRBJ2-2
CASSLQGAGELFF
TGTGCCAGCAGCTTACAGGGGGCCGGGGAGCTGTTTTTT
>TRBV5-1|NA|NA|TRBJ2-2
CASSLDTGSTGELFF
TGCGCCAGCAGCTTGGATACAGGGAGCACCGGGGAGCTGTTTTTT
>TRBV6-2/TRBV6-3|NA|NA|TRBJ1-1
CASSQELGTEAFF
TGTGCCAGCAGTCAAGAGCTCGGCACTGAAGCTTTCTTT
>TRBV19|NA|NA|TRBJ1-6
CASSIRPGPSDSPLHF
TGTGCCAGTAGTATAAGGCCGGGTCCCTCGGATTCACCCCTCCACTTT
>TRBV28|NA|NA|TRBJ2-5
CASSLNDRRTQYF
TGTGCCAGCAGTTTGAACGACAGGAGGACCCAGTACTTC
>TRBV7-9|once|NA|TRBJ1-2
CASSLESANYGYTF
TGTGCCAGCAGCTTAGAGTCAGCTAACTATGGCTACACCTTC
>TRBV20-1|NA|NA|TRBJ2-7
CSASINYYEQYF
TGCAGTGCTAGTATTAACTACTACGAGCAGTACTTC
>TRBV7-9|NA|TRBD1|TRBJ1-4
CASSLGDSPNEKLFF
TGTGCCAGCAGCTTAGGGGACAGCCCTAATGAAAAACTGTTTTTT
>TRBV15|NA|NA|TRBJ1-2
CATSRDGRGVEGYTF
TGTGCCACCAGCAGAGATGGGCGGGGAGTGGAGGGCTACACCTTC
>TRBV7-7|NA|TRBD2|TRBJ2-5
CASSLALGGAIETQYF
TGTGCTAGCAGCTTAGCGCTCGGGGGGGCCATTGAGACCCAGTACTTC
>TRBV4-2|once|NA|TRBJ1-2
CASSHQLVRVRSYGYTF
TGTGCCAGCAGCCACCAACTCGTCAGGGTTCGGAGCTATGGCTACACCTTC
>TRBV19|NA|NA|TRBJ2-1
CASSIGQAYNEQFF
TGTGCCAGTAGTATTGGTCAGGCCTACAATGAGCAGTTCTTC
>TRBV19|NA|TRBD2|TRBJ2-3
CASSQRDGDTQYF
TGTGCCAGTAGTCAGCGGGATGGTGATACGCAGTATTTT
>TRBV18|NA|TRBD1|TRBJ1-6
CASSPGWTGGNSPLHF
TGTGCCAGCTCACCCGGCTGGACAGGGGGCAATTCACCCCTCCACTTT
>TRBV27|NA|NA|TRBJ1-2
CASSLRGIGAGYTF
TGTGCCAGCAGTTTGCGGGGAATAGGGGCTGGCTACACCTTC
>TRBV18|NA|NA|TRBJ1-3
CASSPPSPTGNTIYF
TGTGCCAGCTCACCACCGAGTCCTACTGGAAACACCATATATTTT
>TRBV19|NA|NA|TRBJ1-3
CASRDWSSGNTIYF
TGTGCCAGCAGGGACTGGAGCTCTGGAAACACCATATATTTT
>TRBV9|NA|NA|TRBJ2-7
CASSKEGTRQTQYF
TGTGCCAGCAGCAAAGAGGGGACAAGGCAAACCCAGTACTTC
>TRBV9|NA|TRBD1|TRBJ1-5
CASNKGTGLQPQHF
TGTGCCAGCAACAAAGGGACAGGGCTTCAGCCCCAGCATTTT
>TRBV2|once|TRBD1|TRBJ1-5
CAGGQGLRQPQHF
TGTGCCGGTGGACAGGGTTTAAGACAGCCCCAGCATTTT
>TRBV19|few|TRBD1|TRBJ2-7
CASSRLPGQGYWEQYF
TGTGCCAGTAGTAGACTACCGGGACAGGGGTATTGGGAGCAGTACTTC
>TRBV10-3|NA|NA|TRBJ1-3
CAISEGRSGNTIYF
TGTGCCATCAGTGAGGGCCGTTCTGGAAACACCATATATTTT
>TRBV6-2/TRBV6-3|NA|NA|TRBJ1-2
CASSYSRGVAGYTF
TGTGCCAGCAGTTACTCGCGGGGGGTCGCTGGCTACACCTTC
>TRBV9|NA|TRBD1|TRBJ1-2
CASGGDRLPIYGYTF
TGTGCCAGCGGAGGGGACAGATTGCCGATCTATGGCTACACCTTC
>TRBV2|NA|NA|TRBJ1-2
CASKEQLSLYGYTF
TGTGCCAGCAAAGAACAGCTTTCCCTCTATGGCTACACCTTC
>TRBV5-5|NA|TRBD1|TRBJ2-7
CASSHGQGAYEQYF
TGTGCCAGCAGTCACGGACAGGGGGCCTACGAGCAGTACTTC
>TRBV9|NA|NA|TRBJ2-5
CASSVGRGSETQYF
TGTGCCAGCAGCGTAGGTAGGGGCTCAGAGACCCAGTACTTC
>TRBV7-9|NA|NA|TRBJ2-1
CASSLAGSIVYNEQFF
TGTGCCAGCAGCTTAGCCGGGAGCATAGTATACAATGAGCAGTTCTTC
>TRBV20-1|NA|NA|TRBJ2-3
CSARDRDTQYF
TGCAGTGCTAGAGACCGGGATACGCAGTATTTT
>TRBV19|NA|NA|TRBJ2-3
CASSGQRTDTQYF
TGTGCCAGTAGTGGACAGCGCACAGATACGCAGTATTTT
>TRBV3-1/TRBV3-2|NA|NA|TRBJ1-6
CASSQGVGSSPLHF
TGTGCCAGCAGCCAAGGTGTGGGTAGCTCACCCCTCCACTTT
>TRBV19|NA|TRBD1|TRBJ1-4
CASIGDRAVGEKLFF
TGTGCCAGTATCGGGGACAGGGCGGTCGGCGAAAAACTGTTTTTT
>TRBV4-3|once|TRBD1|TRBJ1-2
CASSQDGTGVKYGYTF
TGCGCCAGCAGCCAAGATGGGACAGGGGTAAAGTATGGCTACACCTTC
>TRBV12-3/TRBV12-4|NA|NA|TRBJ1-1
CASSFLESTEAFF
TGTGCCAGCAGTTTCCTAGAGAGCACTGAAGCTTTCTTT